Listed below are T cell receptor beta chains from one sample, sequenced in a study of T cell responses to AZD1222 COVID-19 vaccine. The assay was immunoSEQ multiplex PCR, and TCRdb's table has in-frame clones only and misses some. The sample lists some 130,000 clones, just over 85% seen once, with over 6.5% in the top ten. The material sequenced was peripheral blood, taken on day 0 of AZD1222 vaccination. The receptors stem from an adult in good health. CDR3s include the opening cysteine and the closing phenylalanine or tryptophan. Rows give clone size only sometimes, using once, few, many, or a class for an expanded clone.

size,V,CDR3
-,TRBV6-2/TRBV6-3,CASSYSGVKKSYTF
-,TRBV6-2/TRBV6-3,CASSYPTGTGRMGSNQPQHF
-,TRBV10-3,CAISEQDSPSTDTQYF
-,TRBV7-2,CASSLVAPRQYF
once,TRBV6-5,CASSYSGGGNSPLHF
-,TRBV19,CASSIEGPSREQYF
-,TRBV7-9,CASSLTGAGADTQYF
-,TRBV6-5,CASSYWGGRNHEQFF
-,TRBV28,CASSGQSYEQYF
-,TRBV6-1,CASSDSGSYNSPLHF
-,TRBV7-6,CASSYLAVGRLLPAQYF
-,TRBV3-1/TRBV3-2,CASSPRRTGRSYEQYF
-,TRBV6-5,CASSYGTAKNGNTIYF
-,TRBV6-6,CASSYSNDKYGYTF
-,TRBV29-1,CSVLQNINEKLFF
-,TRBV5-1,CASSFGLAGVNEQFF
-,TRBV6-5,CASRYRERNTGELFF
-,TRBV27,CASSLDRVNTEAFF
-,TRBV12-5,CASGTVDLNTEAFF
-,TRBV11-2,CASSLLSGTGTYEQYF
-,TRBV6-5,CASSYSRYTEAFF
once,TRBV1,CTSRYHYREGNSNQPQHF
-,TRBV9,CASSVDSRGGLTGYTF
-,TRBV15,CATSREGGFGYEQYF
-,TRBV5-1,CASSLVAGSLNYNSPLHF
once,TRBV30,CAWTRDANYGYTF
-,TRBV19,CASSISTPETQYF
-,TRBV27,CASKNKQGPQETQYF
-,TRBV6-5,CASGGAATEAFF
-,TRBV10-3,CAISGTGQKLFF
-,TRBV6-4,CASSDGGVTGNTIYF
-,TRBV30,CAWSVLLTSAEAFF
few,TRBV6-5,CASSSGLAGHTDTQYF
-,TRBV12-3/TRBV12-4,CASSLGGGVGYTF
-,TRBV11-2,CASSLVKRTNTGELFF
-,TRBV30,CAWSLTGGNTIYF
-,TRBV10-1,CASSERQVGNEQFF
-,TRBV5-4,CASSWDRGQNTEAFF
once,TRBV5-1,CASSLDAWKGNQPQHF
-,TRBV5-6,CASSQTTGFYGYTF
-,TRBV6-5,CASSYGGGMSYEQYF
-,TRBV6-1,CASSDYLGGGFWQETQYF
-,TRBV18,CASSPRSAGDSANTGELFF
-,TRBV2,CASSGDRGTDTQYF
-,TRBV12-3/TRBV12-4,CASSFEGHQPQHF
-,TRBV19,CASSIDIGQGRYNEQFF
-,TRBV18,CASSQNKEKLFF
-,TRBV18,CASSEQGGTEAFF
-,TRBV25-1,CASSEIFNEQFF
-,TRBV3-1/TRBV3-2,CASSQGSGSPAFF
once,TRBV27,CASSRDSDEKLFF
-,TRBV10-3,CAISQQTVNQPQHF
-,TRBV7-2,CASSSPPGLAGNNEQFF
-,TRBV6-6,CASSSLGVSGANVLTF
-,TRBV6-2/TRBV6-3,CASSYGSTGGDTQYF